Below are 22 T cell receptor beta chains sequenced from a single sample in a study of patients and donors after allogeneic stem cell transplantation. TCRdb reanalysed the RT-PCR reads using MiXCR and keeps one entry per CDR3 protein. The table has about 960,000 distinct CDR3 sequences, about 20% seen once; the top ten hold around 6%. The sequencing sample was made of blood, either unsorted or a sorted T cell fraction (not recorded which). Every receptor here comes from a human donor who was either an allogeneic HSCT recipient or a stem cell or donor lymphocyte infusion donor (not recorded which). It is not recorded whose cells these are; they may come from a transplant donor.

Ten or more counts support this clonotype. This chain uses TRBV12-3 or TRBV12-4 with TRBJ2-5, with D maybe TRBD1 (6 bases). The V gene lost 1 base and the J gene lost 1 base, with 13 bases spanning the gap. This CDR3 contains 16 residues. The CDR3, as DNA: TGTGCCAGCAGTTTAGGCGTATGGGACATCCAAGAGACCCAGTACTTC. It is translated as CASSLGVWDIQETQYF.

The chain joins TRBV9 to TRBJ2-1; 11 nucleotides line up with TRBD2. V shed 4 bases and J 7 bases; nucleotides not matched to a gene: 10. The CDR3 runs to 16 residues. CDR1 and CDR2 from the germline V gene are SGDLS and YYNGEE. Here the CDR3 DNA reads TGTGCCAGCAGCCCACGACTAGCGGGGCCGATGAATGAGCAGTTCTTC. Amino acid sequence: CASSPRLAGPMNEQFF.

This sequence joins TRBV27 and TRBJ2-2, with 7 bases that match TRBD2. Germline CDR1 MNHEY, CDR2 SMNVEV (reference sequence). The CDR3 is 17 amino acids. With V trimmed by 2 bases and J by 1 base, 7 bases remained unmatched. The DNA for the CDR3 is TGTGCCAGCAGTTTAAGACTCAGCGGGAAGAACACCGGGGAGCTGTTTTTT. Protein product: CASSLRLSGKNTGELFF.

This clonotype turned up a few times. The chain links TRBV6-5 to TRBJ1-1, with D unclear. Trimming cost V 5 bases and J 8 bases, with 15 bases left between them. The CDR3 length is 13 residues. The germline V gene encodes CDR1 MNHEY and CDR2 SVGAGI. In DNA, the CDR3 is TGTGCCAGCAGTCTACTCGGGAGTTTCGAAGCTTTCTTT. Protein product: CASSLLGSFEAFF.

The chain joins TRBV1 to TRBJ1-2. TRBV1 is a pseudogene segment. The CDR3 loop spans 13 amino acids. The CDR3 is CTSLDLGNYGYTF. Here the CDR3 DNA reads TGCACCAGTCTTGACCTAGGGAACTATGGCTACACCTTC.

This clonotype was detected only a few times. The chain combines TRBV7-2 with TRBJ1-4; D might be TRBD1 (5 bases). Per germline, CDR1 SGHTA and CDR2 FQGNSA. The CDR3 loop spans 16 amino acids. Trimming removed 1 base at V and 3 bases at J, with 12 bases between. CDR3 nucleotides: TGTGCCAGCAGCTTAGAGATGGTGGGGGCTAATGAAAAACTGTTTTTT. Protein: CASSLEMVGANEKLFF.

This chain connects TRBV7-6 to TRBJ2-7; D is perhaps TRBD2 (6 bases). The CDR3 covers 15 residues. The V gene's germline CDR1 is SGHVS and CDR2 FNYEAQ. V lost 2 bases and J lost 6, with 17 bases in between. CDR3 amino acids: CASSLSRGGFGEQYF. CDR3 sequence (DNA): TGTGCCAGCAGCTTAAGTCGCGGAGGGTTCGGCGAGCAGTACTTC.

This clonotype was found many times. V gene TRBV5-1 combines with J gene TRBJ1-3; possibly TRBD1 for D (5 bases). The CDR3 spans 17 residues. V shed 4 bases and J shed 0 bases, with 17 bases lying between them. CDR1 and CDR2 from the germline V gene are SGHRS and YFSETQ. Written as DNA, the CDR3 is TGCGCCAGCAGCCAAGGGACCGCGTACCTCTCTGGAAACACCATATATTTT. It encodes CASSQGTAYLSGNTIYF.

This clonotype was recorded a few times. The CDR3: CASQGQFKVDYGYTF. The CDR3 nucleotides read TGTGCCAGCCAGGGGCAATTTAAAGTCGACTATGGCTACACCTTC. The V call is TRBV12-3 or TRBV12-4, the J call TRBJ1-2, with D tentatively TRBD1 (6 bases). V lost 8 bases and J lost 3, with 19 bases in between. This CDR3 comprises 15 residues.

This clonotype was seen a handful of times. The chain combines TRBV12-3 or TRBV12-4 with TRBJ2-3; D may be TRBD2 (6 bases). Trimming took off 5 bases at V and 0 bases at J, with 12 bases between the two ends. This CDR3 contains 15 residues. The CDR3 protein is CASSARLVSTDTQYF. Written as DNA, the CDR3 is TGTGCCAGCAGTGCCAGACTAGTTAGCACAGATACGCAGTATTTT.

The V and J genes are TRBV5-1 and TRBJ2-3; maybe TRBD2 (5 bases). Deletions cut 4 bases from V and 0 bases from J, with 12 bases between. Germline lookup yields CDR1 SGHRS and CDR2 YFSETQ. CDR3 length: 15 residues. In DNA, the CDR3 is TGCGCCAGCAGCGGTGCGGGTCCTAGCACAGATACGCAGTATTTT. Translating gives CASSGAGPSTDTQYF. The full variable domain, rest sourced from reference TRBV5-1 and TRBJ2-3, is KAGVTQTPRYLIKTRGQQVTLSCSPISGHRSVSWYQQTPGQGLQFLFEYFSETQRNKGNFPGRFSGRQFSNSRSEMNVSTLELGDSALYLCASSGAGPSTDTQYFGPGTRLTVL.

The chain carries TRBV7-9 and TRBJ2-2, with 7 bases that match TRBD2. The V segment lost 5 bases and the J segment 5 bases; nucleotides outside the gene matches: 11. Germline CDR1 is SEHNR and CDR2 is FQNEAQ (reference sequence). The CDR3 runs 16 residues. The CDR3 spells CASSVRSGDKTGELFF. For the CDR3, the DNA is TGTGCCAGCAGCGTGAGAAGCGGGGATAAGACCGGGGAGCTGTTTTTT.

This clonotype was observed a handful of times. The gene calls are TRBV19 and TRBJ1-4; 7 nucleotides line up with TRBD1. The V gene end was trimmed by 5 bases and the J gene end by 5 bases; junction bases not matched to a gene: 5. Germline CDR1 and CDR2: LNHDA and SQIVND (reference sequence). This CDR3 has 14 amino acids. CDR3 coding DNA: TGTGCCAGTAGTGTGACAGGGAAGAATGAAAAACTGTTTTTT. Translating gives CASSVTGKNEKLFF.

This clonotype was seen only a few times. The CDR3 DNA reads as TGCGCCAGCAGCGTGACAGGGGGCGAGGACTATGGCTACACCTTC. Protein: CASSVTGGEDYGYTF. The chain joins TRBV5-1 to TRBJ1-2, with 10 nucleotides matching TRBD1. CDR1 SGHRS and CDR2 YFSETQ come from the germline V gene. The CDR3 covers 15 residues. Unmatched junction bases numbered 6, after V lost 4 bases and J lost 3 bases.

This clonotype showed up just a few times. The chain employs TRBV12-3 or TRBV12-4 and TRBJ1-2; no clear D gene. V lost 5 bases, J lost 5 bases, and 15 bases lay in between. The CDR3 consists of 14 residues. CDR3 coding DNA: TGTGCCAGCAGTGCCCCTAGGAGGACGTATGGCTACACCTTC. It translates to CASSAPRRTYGYTF.

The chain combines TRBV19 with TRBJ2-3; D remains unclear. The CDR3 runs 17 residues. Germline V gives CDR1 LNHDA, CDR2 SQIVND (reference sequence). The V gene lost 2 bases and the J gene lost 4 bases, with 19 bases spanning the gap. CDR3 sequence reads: CASSIKRQALLSDTQYF. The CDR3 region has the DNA TGTGCCAGTAGTATAAAGCGACAAGCTTTATTGTCAGATACGCAGTATTTT. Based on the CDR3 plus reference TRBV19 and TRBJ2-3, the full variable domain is DGGITQSPKYLFRKEGQNVTLSCEQNLNHDAMYWYRQDPGQGLRLIYYSQIVNDFQKGDIAEGYSVSREKKESFPLTVTSAQKNPTAFYLCASSIKRQALLSDTQYFGPGTRLTVL.

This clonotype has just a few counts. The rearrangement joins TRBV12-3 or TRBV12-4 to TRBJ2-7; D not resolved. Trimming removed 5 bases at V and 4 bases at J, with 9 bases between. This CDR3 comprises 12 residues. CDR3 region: CASSLYFYEQYF. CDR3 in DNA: TGTGCCAGCAGTCTTTACTTTTACGAGCAGTACTTC.

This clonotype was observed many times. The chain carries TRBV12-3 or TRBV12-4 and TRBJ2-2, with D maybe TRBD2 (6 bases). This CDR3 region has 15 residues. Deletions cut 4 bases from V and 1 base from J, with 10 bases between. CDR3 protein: CASSWGLQNTGELFF. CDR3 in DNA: TGTGCCAGCAGTTGGGGACTCCAGAACACCGGGGAGCTGTTTTTT.

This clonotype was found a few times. CDR3 sequence: CSAHPSGGAVEQYF. The CDR3 nucleotides are TGCAGTGCCCACCCCAGCGGGGGGGCGGTCGAGCAGTACTTC. V usage is TRBV20-1 and J usage is TRBJ2-7; 10 nucleotides align to TRBD2. This CDR3 is built from 14 residues. The trim removed 6 bases at V and 6 bases at J, leaving 11 bases unmatched. Germline V gives CDR1 DFQATT, CDR2 SNEGSKA (reference sequence).

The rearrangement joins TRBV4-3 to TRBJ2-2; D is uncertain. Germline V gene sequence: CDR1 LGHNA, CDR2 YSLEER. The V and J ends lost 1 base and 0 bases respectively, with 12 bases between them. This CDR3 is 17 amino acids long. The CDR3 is CASSQVTSLANTGELFF. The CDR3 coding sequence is TGCGCCAGCAGCCAAGTCACAAGTCTGGCGAACACCGGGGAGCTGTTTTTT.

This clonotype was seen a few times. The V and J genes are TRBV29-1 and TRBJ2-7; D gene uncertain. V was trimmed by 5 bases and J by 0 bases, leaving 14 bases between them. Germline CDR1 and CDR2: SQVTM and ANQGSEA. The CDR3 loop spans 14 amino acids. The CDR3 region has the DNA TGCAGCGTTTCGTTGCGGACCAGCTCCTACGAGCAGTACTTC. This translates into CSVSLRTSSYEQYF.

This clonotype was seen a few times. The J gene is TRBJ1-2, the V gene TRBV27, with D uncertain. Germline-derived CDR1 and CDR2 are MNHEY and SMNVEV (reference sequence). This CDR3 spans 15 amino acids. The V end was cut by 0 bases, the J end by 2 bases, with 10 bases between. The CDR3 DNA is TGTGCCAGCAGTTTATCGAAGGGAGGGAACTATGGCTACACCTTC. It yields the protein CASSLSKGGNYGYTF.